This entry lists 32 T cell receptor beta chains sequenced from one sample in a study of radiotherapy plus CTLA-4 blockade in lung cancer. Only in-frame clones appear in the TCRdb table, and some are missing; sequencing was by immunoSEQ multiplex PCR. This sample has about 76,000 clones, with 78% found just once. Here the sequenced sample was peripheral blood, taken from a patient treated with radiotherapy plus ipilimumab. All receptors come from a human donor with non-small cell lung cancer whose response to radiotherapy plus ipilimumab could not be evaluated. Some clones in this sample may be carry-over from other donors' samples.

This CDR3 is CASSPPGTGASYEQYF. In DNA, the CDR3 is TGTGCCAGCTCACCTCCCGGGACAGGGGCTTCCTACGAGCAGTACTTC. This chain links TRBV18 with TRBJ2-7; 10 nucleotides align to TRBD1. Trimming removed 3 bases from V and 1 base from J; junction bases left unmatched: 6. The CDR3 length is 16 residues. In germline, CDR1 is KGHSH, CDR2 LQKENI.

The chain employs TRBV7-2 and TRBJ1-2; D remains unclear. Per the germline V gene, CDR1 is SGHTA and CDR2 is FQGNSA. The CDR3 runs to 15 residues. Trimming removed 7 bases at V and 0 bases at J, with 15 bases between. The CDR3 DNA is TGTGCCAGCACCCGAGAGGGCCTCCCTAACTATGGCTACACCTTC. Translating gives CASTREGLPNYGYTF.

This chain joins TRBV10-1 and TRBJ1-1; the D gene is possibly TRBD1 (5 bases). Trimming pared 6 bases from V and 7 bases from J, leaving 18 bases between. This CDR3 has 14 amino acids. Germline lookup yields CDR1 WNHNN and CDR2 SYGVQD (reference sequence). This CDR3 reads CASRGGLGAYEAFF. DNA of the CDR3: TGCGCCAGCAGGGGGGGACTTGGGGCGTATGAAGCTTTCTTT.

The chain uses TRBV28 and TRBJ2-7; TRBD2 agrees at 9 bases. V was pared by 5 bases and J by 4 bases, with 3 bases of the junction left unmatched. The CDR3 runs to 13 residues. The germline V gene encodes CDR1 MDHEN and CDR2 SYDVKM. CDR3 sequence reads: CASSRRGGYEQYF. The CDR3 nucleotides read TGTGCCAGCAGTCGGCGGGGGGGGTACGAGCAGTACTTC.

The chain links TRBV9 to TRBJ2-7; 7 nucleotides align to TRBD2. Germline CDR1 is SGDLS and CDR2 is YYNGEE. V shed 1 base and J 6 bases; nucleotides not matched to a gene: 10. The CDR3 loop spans 15 amino acids. This CDR3 reads CASSVRPGGGGEQYF. CDR3 in DNA: TGTGCCAGCAGCGTAAGGCCGGGGGGTGGCGGCGAGCAGTACTTC. Together with reference TRBV9 and TRBJ2-7, the CDR3 gives the full variable domain: DSGVTQTPKHLITATGQRVTLRCSPRSGDLSVYWYQQSLDQGLQFLIQYYNGEERAKGNILERFSAQQFPDLHSELNLSSLELGDSALYFCASSVRPGGGGEQYFGPGTRLTVT.

In its sample, this clone was seen a few times. The V and J genes are TRBV7-2 and TRBJ2-5; no clear D. The germline V and J ends were trimmed by 2 bases and 4 bases, with 17 bases remaining between them. CDR1 and CDR2 from the germline V gene are SGHTA and FQGNSA. This CDR3 has 16 amino acids. The CDR3 spells CASSLMGTQTGETQYF. CDR3 sequence (DNA): TGTGCCAGCAGCTTAATGGGCACACAAACCGGAGAGACCCAGTACTTC. Combining the CDR3 with reference TRBV7-2 and TRBJ2-5 gives the whole variable domain GAGVSQSPSNKVTEKGKDVELRCDPISGHTALYWYRQSLGQGLEFLIYFQGNSAPDKSGLPSDRFSAERTGGSVSTLTIQRTQQEDSAVYLCASSLMGTQTGETQYFGPGTRLLVL.

The chain couples TRBV19 to TRBJ2-7, with 11 bases lining up with TRBD1. Germline values: CDR1 LNHDA, CDR2 SQIVND (reference sequence). J was trimmed by 6 bases and V by 3 bases; bases with no gene match: 4. The CDR3 totals 14 residues. This CDR3 reads CASSIVGTGGEQYF. Written as DNA, the CDR3 is TGTGCCAGTAGTATCGTTGGGACAGGGGGCGAGCAGTACTTC.

The DNA of the CDR3 is TGCGCCAGCAGCCAAGATCTTATTCAGACTAACTATGGCTACACCTTC. It is translated as CASSQDLIQTNYGYTF. The genes are TRBV4-1 and TRBJ1-2; D not certain. V lost 0 bases and J lost 0, with 11 bases in between. The CDR3 runs 16 residues. The V gene's germline CDR1 is MGHRA and CDR2 YSYEKL.

This chain joins TRBV27 and TRBJ2-7, with D possibly matching TRBD2 (5 bases). V was pared by 5 bases and J by 3 bases, with 26 bases between. The CDR3 is made up of 18 amino acids. CDR1 and CDR2 from the germline V gene are MNHEY and SMNVEV (reference sequence). The CDR3 nucleotides are TGTGCCAGCAGTCTCGGCTACCGAACGGGATGGAGACTCTACGAGCAGTACTTC. It is translated as CASSLGYRTGWRLYEQYF.

This clone was observed a few times. The V and J genes are TRBV6-6 and TRBJ1-5; no clear D gene. CDR1 is MNHNY, CDR2 SVGAGI, per germline (reference sequence). V was trimmed by 7 bases and J by 0 bases, leaving 16 bases between them. The CDR3 contains 16 residues. This CDR3 is CASTRDVGVSNQPQHF. For the CDR3, the DNA is TGTGCCAGCACCCGGGATGTTGGCGTTAGCAATCAGCCCCAGCATTTT.

CDR3: CASSHGAGLGNEKLFF. Written as DNA, the CDR3 is TGTGCCAGCAGCCATGGCGCAGGGTTGGGTAATGAAAAACTGTTTTTT. V and J are TRBV4-2 and TRBJ1-4, with a possible D match to TRBD1 (5 bases). Per germline, CDR1 LGHNA and CDR2 YNFKEQ. Trimming cost V 3 bases and J 4 bases, with 15 bases left between them. CDR3 length: 16 residues.

CDR3 amino acids: CASSPIAGGATDTQYF. CDR3 in DNA: TGTGCCAGCTCACCCATTGCAGGGGGCGCGACAGATACGCAGTATTTT. The chain has TRBV18 and TRBJ2-3; TRBD1 matches at 8 bases. Unmatched junction bases numbered 8, after V lost 3 bases and J lost 3 bases. The CDR3 covers 16 residues. CDR1 and CDR2 from the germline V gene are KGHSH and LQKENI.

The chain combines TRBV7-3 with TRBJ2-2; TRBD1 matches 9 bases. CDR1 SGHTA and CDR2 FQGTGA come from the germline V gene. The CDR3 length is 15 residues. V was pared by 5 bases and J by 7 bases, with 8 bases of the junction left unmatched. The CDR3 sequence is CASSPQGAQDGELFF. CDR3 coding DNA: TGTGCCAGCAGCCCACAGGGGGCGCAGGACGGGGAGCTGTTTTTT.

In its sample, this clone was seen a few times. V is TRBV11-3 and J is TRBJ1-1, with D tentatively TRBD1 (6 bases). Germline V lookup: CDR1 SGHNT, CDR2 YENEEA. This CDR3 is built from 13 residues. Trimming cost V 5 bases and J 2 bases, with 9 bases left between them. The CDR3 sequence is CASSDRLNTEAFF. In DNA, the CDR3 is TGTGCCAGCAGCGACAGGCTAAACACTGAAGCTTTCTTT.

The chain joins TRBV18 to TRBJ1-1; 8 nucleotides align to TRBD1. The CDR3 has 14 amino acids. J gave up 3 bases and V 3 bases, and 3 bases lay outside the gene matches. The germline gives CDR1 KGHSH, CDR2 LQKENI. The CDR3 protein is CASSPTGVDTEAFF. The DNA for the CDR3 is TGTGCCAGCTCACCGACAGGGGTCGACACTGAAGCTTTCTTT.

The DNA for the CDR3 is TGCGCCAGCAGCCAAGTCTGGACGGGGGGCCGAGAGACCCAGTACTTC. It specifies CASSQVWTGGRETQYF. This chain links TRBV4-3 with TRBJ2-5; a weak D match, TRBD2 (7 bases). The V gene's germline CDR1 is LGHNA and CDR2 YSLEER. This CDR3 comprises 16 residues. Trimming left V 1 base short and J 4 bases short, with 16 bases between.

This chain uses TRBV6-1 with TRBJ1-2, with TRBD1 identical over 7 bases. Germline V CDR1 and CDR2: MNHNS, SASEGT. This CDR3 is 14 amino acids long. V lost 5 bases to trimming and J lost 8 bases; unmatched junction nucleotides: 11. CDR3 sequence reads: CASSHPTGTGGYTF. The CDR3 DNA sequence: TGTGCCAGCAGTCACCCGACAGGGACGGGAGGCTACACCTTC.

The chain couples TRBV4-1 to TRBJ2-3; 8 nucleotides agree with TRBD2. CDR3 length: 16 amino acids. The germline CDR1 and CDR2 sequences are MGHRA and YSYEKL. The junction had 8 bases not matched to a gene; V was cut back by 4 bases and J by 2 bases. Written as DNA, the CDR3 is TGCGCCAGCAGCCGGGACGGGGGGGCGAACACAGATACGCAGTATTTT. Encoded protein: CASSRDGGANTDTQYF.

For this clone: One junction end disagrees with the germline gene, perhaps due to a read error. V gene TRBV5-1 combines with J gene TRBJ2-6, with 7 bases lining up with TRBD1. CDR1 and CDR2 (germline): SGHRS, YFSETQ. CDR3 length equals 15 residues. CDR3 sequence: CASSFDRAGANVPTF. The DNA for the CDR3 is TGCGCCAGCAGCTTCGACAGGGCTGGGGCCAACGTCCCGACTTTC. Using reference TRBV5-1 and TRBJ2-6 for the parts outside the CDR3, the full variable domain is KAGVTQTPRYLIKTRGQQVTLSCSPISGHRSVSWYQQTPGQGLQFLFEYFSETQRNKGNFPGRFSGRQFSNSRSEMNVSTLELGDSALYLCASSFDRAGANVPTFGAGSRLTVL.

This rearrangement joins TRBV7-9 to TRBJ1-2; 8 positions match TRBD1. V lost 1 base, J lost 5 bases, and 6 bases stayed unmatched. Germline CDR1 reads SEHNR; CDR2 reads FQNEAQ (reference sequence). This CDR3 is 15 amino acids long. The CDR3 nucleotides read TGTGCCAGCAGCTTAGACCCTCGACAGGGGTATGGCTACACCTTC. Its translation: CASSLDPRQGYGYTF.

This clone has just a few counts. The V and J genes are TRBV5-4 and TRBJ2-2, with 8 positions matching TRBD2. Per germline, CDR1 SGHNT and CDR2 YYREEE (reference sequence). The CDR3 consists of 16 residues. V was pared by 4 bases and J by 6 bases, with 11 bases of the junction left unmatched. The CDR3 sequence: CASSPGRGAVAGELFF. In nucleotides, the CDR3 is TGTGCCAGCAGCCCGGGGCGGGGGGCCGTGGCCGGGGAGCTGTTTTTT.

This chain connects TRBV9 to TRBJ2-1; 11 positions agree with TRBD2. The length of the CDR3 is 17 residues. Germline V gives CDR1 SGDLS, CDR2 YYNGEE. Trimming removed 4 bases from V and 3 bases from J; junction bases left unmatched: 9. The CDR3 here is CASSLRGGTSGYNEQFF. The CDR3 DNA sequence: TGTGCCAGCAGCCTAAGGGGCGGGACTAGCGGCTACAATGAGCAGTTCTTC. The full variable domain, completed using reference TRBV9 and TRBJ2-1, is DSGVTQTPKHLITATGQRVTLRCSPRSGDLSVYWYQQSLDQGLQFLIQYYNGEERAKGNILERFSAQQFPDLHSELNLSSLELGDSALYFCASSLRGGTSGYNEQFFGPGTRLTVL.

The J gene is TRBJ2-7, the V gene TRBV28; D is perhaps TRBD2 (7 bases). This CDR3 is built from 16 residues. Germline V gives CDR1 MDHEN, CDR2 SYDVKM. Trimming removed 5 bases at V and 1 base at J, with 18 bases between. The CDR3 bases are TGTGCCAGCAGTCGATTAGGGGGGGCGCGATCCTACGAGCAGTACTTC. Encoded protein: CASSRLGGARSYEQYF.

The rearrangement links TRBV28 to TRBJ1-6, with 10 nucleotides matching TRBD1. Trimming removed 7 bases from V and 9 bases from J; junction bases left unmatched: 12. The germline CDR1 and CDR2 sequences are MDHEN and SYDVKM. This CDR3 spans 16 amino acids. CDR3 DNA sequence: TGTGCCAGCAACCTCACTCCGGGACAGGGGTTTTCACCCCTCCACTTT. Its protein product is CASNLTPGQGFSPLHF.

V usage is TRBV30 and J usage is TRBJ2-1; a weak D match, TRBD2 (5 bases). The germline V and J ends were trimmed by 1 base and 9 bases, with 7 bases remaining between them. The germline V gene has CDR1 GTSNPN and CDR2 SVGIG (reference sequence). This CDR3 is 11 amino acids long. CDR3 amino acids: CAWSGRGEQFF. CDR3 sequence (DNA): TGTGCCTGGAGTGGACGGGGTGAGCAGTTCTTC.

This clone was observed a handful of times. The chain links TRBV6-1 to TRBJ1-3, with D perhaps TRBD1 (5 bases). Germline V gene sequence: CDR1 MNHNS, CDR2 SASEGT. CDR3 length: 12 amino acids. Trimming shortened V by 5 bases and J by 5 bases, and 7 bases separated the two germline ends. The CDR3 nucleotides are TGTGCCAGCAGTCGACAGAGAAACACCATATATTTT. Translating it yields CASSRQRNTIYF.

This clone came up a few times. The chain joins TRBV5-4 to TRBJ1-3; perhaps TRBD1 as D (6 bases). CDR1 is SGHNT and CDR2 is YYREEE in the germline V gene (reference sequence). The CDR3 covers 14 residues. Trimming took off 0 bases at V and 4 bases at J, with 8 bases between the two ends. The CDR3: CASSLVGTGNTIYF. For the CDR3, the DNA is TGTGCCAGCAGCTTGGTAGGGACAGGAAACACCATATATTTT.

In this sample, this clone turned up a few times. The rearrangement joins TRBV6-1 to TRBJ2-7, with 7 nucleotides matching TRBD1. This CDR3 has 15 residues. CDR1 is MNHNS and CDR2 is SASEGT in the germline V gene. Trimming cost V 1 base and J 2 bases; bases outside gene matches: 5. The CDR3 is CASSEGWDRTYEQYF. The DNA for the CDR3 is TGTGCCAGCAGTGAAGGGTGGGACAGAACCTACGAGCAGTACTTC.

The CDR3 spells CASSKQGPNSNQPQHF. CDR3 coding DNA: TGTGCCAGCAGTAAACAGGGCCCAAATAGCAATCAGCCCCAGCATTTT. The rearrangement joins TRBV2 to TRBJ1-5; maybe TRBD1 (6 bases). The CDR3 has 16 amino acids. Trimming took off 5 bases at V and 0 bases at J, with 14 bases between the two ends. Germline V gene lookup returns CDR1 SNHLY and CDR2 FYNNEI.

This clone was counted between two and nine times. The CDR3 sequence: CASSEARRGRGNQPQHF. CDR3 nucleotide sequence: TGTGCCAGCAGTGAAGCGCGAAGGGGGCGAGGCAATCAGCCCCAGCATTTT. The chain uses TRBV6-1 and TRBJ1-5, with TRBD1 matching over 7 bases. This CDR3 contains 17 residues. The germline CDR1 and CDR2 sequences are MNHNS and SASEGT. V gave up 0 bases and J gave up 2 bases; unmatched junction bases: 7.

The genes are TRBV19 and TRBJ1-2; TRBD1 might be the D (6 bases). V was pared by 5 bases and J by 7 bases, with 17 bases between. The germline CDR1 and CDR2 sequences are LNHDA and SQIVND (reference sequence). The CDR3 length is 14 residues. The CDR3 spells CASSLNTGYSGYTF. CDR3 DNA sequence: TGTGCCAGTAGTCTAAATACAGGGTATAGTGGCTACACCTTC.

The genes are TRBV27 and TRBJ1-4, with D hard to call. V was trimmed by 1 base and J by 7 bases, leaving 4 bases between them. CDR1 and CDR2 (germline): MNHEY, SMNVEV (reference sequence). This CDR3 has 12 amino acids. The CDR3 region is CASSLLAEKLFF. In nucleotides, the CDR3 is TGTGCCAGCAGTTTATTGGCTGAAAAACTGTTTTTT.